A single T cell receptor beta chain is shown here with its context. Antigen specificity is unknown. This specimen belongs to a study of T cell responses to AZD1222 COVID-19 vaccine. Produced via immunoSEQ multiplex PCR; TCRdb's table is partial and in-frame only. The sample consists of about 100,000 clones, about 82% of them appearing once. Looked up from germline, CDR1 is SQVTM and CDR2 is ANQGSEA. The CDR3 is 15 amino acids. V was pared by 1 base and J by 8 bases, with 11 bases of the junction left unmatched. Study-level findings and limits: Reportedly, nearly half the spike-specific TCRs target unmutated variant regions.

This sample comprised peripheral blood, obtained on day 0 of AZD1222 vaccination. This chain connects TRBV29-1 to TRBJ1-2, with 9 bases matching TRBD1. This TCR came from an adult in good health. The CDR3: CSVEALDRGELGYTF. The CDR3 DNA is TGCAGCGTTGAAGCTCTCGACAGGGGGGAACTCGGCTACACCTTC. The entire variable domain, with the rest obtained from reference TRBV29-1 and TRBJ1-2, is as follows: SAVISQKPSRDICQRGTSLTIQCQVDSQVTMMFWYRQQPGQSLTLIATANQGSEATYESGFVIDKFPISRPNLTFSTLTVSNMSPEDSSIYLCSVEALDRGELGYTFGSGTRLTVV.